The entry below describes one TCR beta chain. The data derive from a study of Ad26.COV2.S vaccination and SARS-CoV-2 variants. Study overall: Into the muscle, Ad26.COV2.S was dosed once or twice, 56 days apart.

The treatment here: around 19 received Ad26.COV2.S at low or high dose, single or two shots; roughly 5 received placebo; per-sample allocation not given. Day 63 after the first vaccine or placebo injection was the time point for sampling. The administered vaccine (an Ad26 vector) expressed Wuhan-strain SARS-CoV-2 spike. Sequenced by immunoSEQ multiplex PCR; TCRdb stores in-frame clones only, minus some. Among about 400,000 clones listed, roughly 90% were seen once. The V and J ends lost 4 bases and 8 bases, in that order; junction bases with no gene match: 4. CDR1 and CDR2 from the germline V gene are SGHDT and YYEEEE. This CDR3 contains 12 residues.

The starting material was peripheral blood, obtained in a trial of Ad26.COV2.S vaccine versus placebo. This receptor was taken from a person between 18 and 65 years old who received the Ad26.COV2.S COVID-19 vaccine or a placebo. The rearrangement joins TRBV5-6 to TRBJ1-2, with 8 bases fitting TRBD1. Written as DNA, the CDR3 is TGTGCCAGCAGCCAGACAGGGGTCGGCTACACCTTC. Translated: CASSQTGVGYTF.